The clone carrying this T cell receptor beta chain was seen repeatedly, ten times or more. Its antigen is unknown. TCRdb re-called the reads through MiXCR, storing one row per CDR3 protein. The sample gives 250,000 to 300,000 distinct CDR3 sequences, around 20% of which show up once; roughly a fifth is in the top ten. This sample is part of a study of T cell repertoires in cytomegalovirus infection. Study context: HLA-B-restricted CMV epitopes that are well studied, plus recently identified HLA-C-restricted ones, were used by the study. It can be stated that public TCR beta signatures indicated CMV infection as well as a matching HLA type.

The sequenced sample was cultured PBMCs, obtained from culture after CMV antigen stimulation. This sequence was found in a human donor in good health (CMV status not recorded). Some clones in this sample may be carry-over from other donors' samples.

CDR3 residues: CASSSPPIGVAGGYEQYF. The CDR3 DNA reads TGTGCCAGCAGCTCACCCCCTATTGGGGTAGCGGGAGGGTACGAGCAGTACTTC. The rearrangement links TRBV7-9 to TRBJ2-7; 11 bases agree with TRBD2. CDR1 and CDR2 (germline): SEHNR, FQNEAQ (reference sequence). The CDR3 extends over 18 amino acids. Germline trimming cut 4 bases from V and 4 bases from J; bases unmatched to any gene: 15.